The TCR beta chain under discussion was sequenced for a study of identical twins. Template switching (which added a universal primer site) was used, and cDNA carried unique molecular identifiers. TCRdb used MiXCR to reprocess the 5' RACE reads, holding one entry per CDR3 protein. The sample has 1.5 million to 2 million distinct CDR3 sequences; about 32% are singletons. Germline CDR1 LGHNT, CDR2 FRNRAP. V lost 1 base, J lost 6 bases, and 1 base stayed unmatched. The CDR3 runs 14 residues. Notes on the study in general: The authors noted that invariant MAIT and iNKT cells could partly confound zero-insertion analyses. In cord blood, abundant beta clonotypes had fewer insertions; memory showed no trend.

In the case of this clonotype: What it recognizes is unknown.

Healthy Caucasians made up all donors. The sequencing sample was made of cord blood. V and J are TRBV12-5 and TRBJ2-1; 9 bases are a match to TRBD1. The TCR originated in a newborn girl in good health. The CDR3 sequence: CASGLAQGANEQFF. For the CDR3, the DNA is TGTGCTAGTGGTTTGGCACAGGGGGCCAATGAGCAGTTCTTC.